A selection of T cell receptor beta chains follows, all from one sample in a study of shared clonotypes between healthy human individuals. Sequencing was performed with immunoSEQ multiplex PCR; in TCRdb, only in-frame clones are kept and a portion is missing. The profile shows about 2.4 million clones, 80% to 95% of them singletons. Sequencing was carried out using naive CD4+ T cells from PBMCs. The receptors stem from a man between 18 and 35 years old in good health. Some clones in this sample may be carry-over from other donors' samples. CDR3s include the opening cysteine and the closing phenylalanine or tryptophan. Each record gives: CDR3 protein, CDR3 DNA, J gene, D gene, V gene, clone size. A D gene is named only where the DNA matches it firmly. The size entry is marked missing in some rows and otherwise reads once, few, many or a size class.

CASSKRQGLQPQHF	TGTGCCAGTAGTAAAAGACAGGGACTTCAGCCCCAGCATTTT	TRBJ1-5	TRBD1	TRBV19	NA
CASSLPQGRDQYF	TGTGCCAGCAGTTTACCCCAGGGGAGGGACCAGTACTTC	TRBJ2-5	NA	TRBV28	once
CASKMGGPEGYTF	TGCGCCAGCAAAATGGGGGGGCCTGAGGGCTACACCTTC	TRBJ1-2	NA	TRBV5-1	NA
CASTRLRYEQYF	TGTGCCAGCACACGACTGCGCTACGAGCAGTACTTC	TRBJ2-7	NA	TRBV2	NA
CAWQGARVTFF	TGTGCCTGGCAGGGGGCGAGGGTGACTTTCTTT	TRBJ1-1	TRBD1	TRBV30	once
CASSLRRIIPGNTIYF	TGTGCCAGCAGCTTGAGAAGGATTATACCTGGAAACACCATATATTTT	TRBJ1-3	NA	TRBV5-6	NA
CAISEIDRGTYEQYF	TGTGCCATCAGTGAGATCGACAGGGGAACCTACGAGCAGTACTTC	TRBJ2-7	TRBD1	TRBV10-3	NA
CASSLGNQPQHF	TGTGCCAGCAGCCTGGGCAATCAGCCCCAGCATTTT	TRBJ1-5	NA	TRBV7-9	few
CASSADPHRQEDTQYF	TGCGCCAGCAGCGCCGACCCACACCGACAAGAAGATACGCAGTATTTT	TRBJ2-3	NA	TRBV5-1	NA
CASSSILGVGGANVLTF	TGTGCCAGCAGCTCCATACTGGGGGTTGGCGGGGCCAACGTCCTGACTTTC	TRBJ2-6	NA	TRBV7-8	NA
CASSENGNGYTF	TGTGCCAGCAGTGAAAACGGGAATGGCTACACCTTC	TRBJ1-2	NA	TRBV6-1	NA
CASSQGGQTPYEQYF	TGTGCCAGCAGCCAGGGGGGACAGACCCCCTACGAGCAGTACTTC	TRBJ2-7	NA	TRBV9	NA
CASSSGTSKEAIQYF	TGCGCCAGCAGCTCTGGGACTAGCAAGGAGGCCATTCAGTACTTC	TRBJ2-4	TRBD2	TRBV5-1	NA
CASSQTYEQYF	TGTGCCAGCAGCCAAACCTACGAGCAGTACTTC	TRBJ2-7	NA	TRBV28	NA
CASSLRRAGYNEQFF	TGTGCCAGCAGCTTAAGGAGGGCCGGCTACAATGAGCAGTTCTTC	TRBJ2-1	NA	TRBV7-3	NA
CASSQDFVSYEKLFF	TGCGCCAGCAGCCAAGATTTTGTAAGTTATGAAAAACTGTTTTTT	TRBJ1-4	NA	TRBV4-3	NA
CASSQEGFLVEKLFF	TGCGCCAGCAGCCAAGAGGGGTTTTTGGTGGAAAAACTGTTTTTT	TRBJ1-4	NA	TRBV4-1	NA
CASSFHYRETQYF	TGCGCCAGCAGCTTCCACTATCGAGAGACCCAGTACTTC	TRBJ2-5	NA	TRBV5-1	NA
CASTGRPRFEQYF	TGTGCCAGCACGGGGAGGCCGAGATTCGAGCAGTACTTC	TRBJ2-7	NA	TRBV7-6	NA
CASGWSLADSYNEQFF	TGTGCCAGCGGTTGGTCGCTAGCGGATTCCTACAATGAGCAGTTCTTC	TRBJ2-1	TRBD2	TRBV6-5	NA
CASSFSPQGHQPQHF	TGTGCCAGCAGCTTCTCCCCTCAGGGACATCAGCCCCAGCATTTT	TRBJ1-5	NA	TRBV5-5	NA
CASSQGGLAGANTGELFF	TGCGCCAGCAGCCAGGGGGGACTAGCGGGGGCGAACACCGGGGAGCTGTTTTTT	TRBJ2-2	TRBD2	TRBV4-3	NA
CASSQLVSLGGSQFF	TGTGCCAGCAGCCAGCTCGTTTCCCTAGGCGGGAGTCAGTTCTTC	TRBJ2-1	TRBD2	TRBV14	NA
CASSSPGTSSYEQYF	TGTGCCAGCAGTTCGCCAGGGACCAGCTCCTACGAGCAGTACTTC	TRBJ2-7	NA	TRBV6-5	NA
CASSSGRAGQPQHF	TGCGCCAGCAGCTCAGGGCGTGCAGGCCAGCCCCAGCATTTT	TRBJ1-5	NA	TRBV5-1	few
CASSLYGQGTEAFF	TGTGCCAGCAGTTTATACGGGCAGGGCACTGAAGCTTTCTTT	TRBJ1-1	NA	TRBV27	NA
CASSIRKVGTDTDTQYF	TGTGCCAGTAGTATCCGCAAGGTTGGGACAGACACAGATACGCAGTATTTT	TRBJ2-3	TRBD1	TRBV19	NA
CASSDGTPTDTQYF	TGTGCCAGCAGTGACGGGACCCCCACAGATACGCAGTATTTT	TRBJ2-3	NA	TRBV6-4	NA
CASSPDYNEQFF	TGCGCCAGCAGTCCAGACTACAATGAGCAGTTCTTC	TRBJ2-1	NA	TRBV5-1	NA
CASSLGLAGAGEQFF	TGTGCCAGCAGCTTAGGGCTAGCGGGAGCTGGTGAGCAGTTCTTC	TRBJ2-1	TRBD2	TRBV7-8	NA
CASSPDRVNTGELFF	TGTGCCAGCAGCCCGGACAGGGTCAACACCGGGGAGCTGTTTTTT	TRBJ2-2	TRBD1	TRBV2	NA
CSASQGLEQFF	TGCAGTGCTAGTCAGGGCCTCGAGCAGTTCTTC	TRBJ2-1	NA	TRBV20-1	NA
CASSSPPGQGGEKLFF	TGTGCCAGCAGTTCCCCGCCGGGACAGGGTGGAGAAAAACTGTTTTTT	TRBJ1-4	TRBD1	TRBV6-5	once
CAWSVSGIGAGYEQYF	TGTGCCTGGAGTGTTTCTGGGATCGGAGCGGGCTACGAGCAGTACTTC	TRBJ2-7	NA	TRBV30	NA
CASSQGLFSGGLQYF	TGTGCCAGCAGCCAAGGTCTTTTTAGCGGGGGGCTGCAGTATTTT	TRBJ2-3	TRBD2	TRBV4-2	NA
CASTSWGQGTDEQYF	TGTGCCAGCACCTCATGGGGTCAGGGTACAGACGAGCAGTACTTC	TRBJ2-7	NA	TRBV6-5	NA
CASSSLTDTQYF	TGTGCCAGCAGCTCGCTAACAGATACGCAGTATTTT	TRBJ2-3	NA	TRBV28	NA
CAISDATSYYEQYF	TGTGCCATCTCTGACGCGACCTCATACTACGAGCAGTACTTC	TRBJ2-7	NA	TRBV10-3	once
CSVAGLAVRSYEQYF	TGCAGCGTTGCTGGACTAGCGGTGCGCTCCTACGAGCAGTACTTC	TRBJ2-7	TRBD2	TRBV29-1	NA
CASSFGAGGRSTGELFF	TGTGCCAGCAGCTTCGGAGCGGGAGGGCGCAGCACCGGGGAGCTGTTTTTT	TRBJ2-2	TRBD2	TRBV7-3	NA
CASGLAPTGKRSNQPQHF	TGTGCTAGTGGTTTGGCTCCGACAGGGAAAAGGAGCAATCAGCCCCAGCATTTT	TRBJ1-5	TRBD1	TRBV12-5	NA
CASSLDPGRPNEQYF	TGCGCCAGCAGCTTGGACCCTGGAAGGCCCAACGAGCAGTACTTC	TRBJ2-7	NA	TRBV5-1	NA
CASSQGTGLDTQYF	TGCGCCAGCAGCCAAGGGACAGGGTTAGATACGCAGTATTTT	TRBJ2-3	TRBD1	TRBV4-3	NA
CASSPGSYNEQFF	TGTGCCAGCAGCCCCGGCTCCTACAATGAGCAGTTCTTC	TRBJ2-1	NA	TRBV4-2	NA
CASSRPTGAPWRTEAFF	TGTGCCAGTAGTAGACCGACAGGGGCTCCATGGCGCACTGAAGCTTTCTTT	TRBJ1-1	TRBD1	TRBV19	NA
CASSPEDWETQYF	TGCGCCAGCAGCCCAGAAGACTGGGAGACCCAGTACTTC	TRBJ2-5	NA	TRBV5-1	NA
CASSRRTGGHGYTF	TGTGCCAGCAGCCGAAGGACAGGGGGTCATGGCTACACCTTC	TRBJ1-2	TRBD1	TRBV5-8	NA